The table lists the clone carrying this T cell receptor (beta chain) with a count of one. Its antigen is not known. This table comes from immunoSEQ multiplex PCR, and its TCRdb copy is limited to in-frame clones, with some not included. The repertoire holds about 2 million clones, with about 95% as singletons. CD45RO negativity and positive selection for CCR7 defined naive CD8 cells, a population that excluded terminally differentiated effector memory CD45RA+ cells. The CDR3 is 13 amino acids. Trimming stripped 5 bases from V and 4 bases from J, with 9 bases between. Germline CDR1 and CDR2: SGHNT and YENEEA. This record belongs to a study of shared clonotypes between healthy human individuals. Study-level background: A few men and a couple of women, aged 18 to 49, were donors. Study conclusions and caveats: Relative to memory subsets, naive subsets generally showed larger estimated richness. Some naive CD4 clonotypes, roughly 4.5%, turned up in common across several donors. Compared with clonotypes that all four donors shared, non-shared clonotypes had lower generation probabilities.

The chain joins TRBV11-3 to TRBJ2-1; weak D call: TRBD1 (5 bases). Material: naive CD8+ T cells sorted from blood. The receptor's source is a man aged 18 to 30 in good health. CDR3 sequence: CASSARQYNEQFF. CDR3 nucleotide sequence: TGTGCCAGCAGCGCCAGACAGTACAATGAGCAGTTCTTC. Drawing the rest from reference TRBV11-3 and TRBJ2-1, the complete variable domain is EAGVVQSPRYKIIEKKQPVAFWCNPISGHNTLYWYLQNLGQGPELLIRYENEEAVDDSQLPKDRFSAERLKGVDSTLKIQPAELGDSAVYLCASSARQYNEQFFGPGTRLTVL.